This is a list of T cell receptor beta chains from one sample in a study of blood T cell repertoires in COVID-19. The assay was immunoSEQ multiplex PCR, and TCRdb's table has in-frame clones only and misses some. There are around 70,000 clones in the sample; 79% occur only once, and less than 30% lies in the top ten. Specimen: peripheral blood. The source of these receptors is a man in his sixties with active or convalescent COVID-19. CDR3s include the opening cysteine and the closing phenylalanine or tryptophan. Fields, in order: J gene, clone size, D gene, V gene, CDR3 protein, CDR3 DNA. A D gene is named only where the DNA matches it firmly. Expanded clones are given a class, and other clones once, few, many or no size at all.

j_call: TRBJ2-6
clone_size: .
d_call: TRBD1
v_call: TRBV27
cdr3_aa: CASSPRTGSSSGANVLTF
cdr3_nt: TGTGCCAGCAGTCCAAGGACAGGTTCGAGCTCTGGGGCCAACGTCCTGACTTTC

j_call: TRBJ2-5
clone_size: .
d_call: TRBD2
v_call: TRBV24-1
cdr3_aa: CATSEGTSGEETQYF
cdr3_nt: TGTGCCACCAGCGAAGGGACTAGCGGGGAGGAGACCCAGTACTTC

j_call: TRBJ1-3
clone_size: once
d_call: .
v_call: TRBV5-1
cdr3_aa: CASSLGGGNTIYF
cdr3_nt: TGCGCCAGCAGCTTGGGAGGGGGAAACACCATATATTTT

j_call: TRBJ2-3
clone_size: .
d_call: .
v_call: TRBV28
cdr3_aa: CASSLSGSTDTQYF
cdr3_nt: TGTGCCAGCAGTTTATCGGGAAGCACAGATACGCAGTATTTT

j_call: TRBJ1-2
clone_size: .
d_call: TRBD1
v_call: TRBV7-2
cdr3_aa: CASTPGQEGNYGYTF
cdr3_nt: TGTGCCAGCACTCCGGGACAGGAGGGGAACTATGGCTACACCTTC

j_call: TRBJ2-3
clone_size: .
d_call: .
v_call: TRBV2
cdr3_aa: CASSESSSTDTQYF
cdr3_nt: TGTGCCAGCAGTGAATCTTCTAGCACAGATACGCAGTATTTT

j_call: TRBJ1-3
clone_size: .
d_call: TRBD1
v_call: TRBV30
cdr3_aa: CAWRVQGASGNTIYF
cdr3_nt: TGTGCCTGGAGGGTTCAGGGGGCCTCTGGAAACACCATATATTTT

j_call: TRBJ2-3
clone_size: .
d_call: TRBD1
v_call: TRBV6-5
cdr3_aa: CASSYSDRGTDTQYF
cdr3_nt: TGTGCCAGCAGTTACTCGGACAGGGGCACAGATACGCAGTATTTT

j_call: TRBJ2-3
clone_size: once
d_call: TRBD1
v_call: TRBV5-5
cdr3_aa: CASSLLQGVRFTDTQYF
cdr3_nt: TGTGCCAGCAGCTTGCTCCAGGGGGTGAGATTCACAGATACGCAGTATTTT

j_call: TRBJ1-2
clone_size: .
d_call: .
v_call: TRBV18
cdr3_aa: CASSSGTNYGYTF
cdr3_nt: TGTGCCAGCTCATCCGGGACAAACTATGGCTACACCTTC

j_call: TRBJ2-7
clone_size: .
d_call: TRBD2
v_call: TRBV30
cdr3_aa: CAWSRGGGPSYEQYF
cdr3_nt: TGTGCCTGGAGTCGGGGCGGGGGGCCTTCCTACGAGCAGTACTTC

j_call: TRBJ2-6
clone_size: .
d_call: .
v_call: TRBV4-1
cdr3_aa: CASSQTGVPSSGANVLTF
cdr3_nt: TGCGCCAGCAGCCAGACAGGTGTCCCCTCCTCTGGGGCCAACGTCCTGACTTTC

j_call: TRBJ1-1
clone_size: .
d_call: .
v_call: TRBV7-2
cdr3_aa: CASRPQMNTEAFF
cdr3_nt: TGTGCCAGCAGACCACAGATGAACACTGAAGCTTTCTTT

j_call: TRBJ2-2
clone_size: .
d_call: TRBD1
v_call: TRBV2
cdr3_aa: CASSRQGRNTGELFF
cdr3_nt: TGTGCCAGCAGTCGACAGGGTAGGAACACCGGGGAGCTGTTTTTT

j_call: TRBJ2-5
clone_size: .
d_call: TRBD2
v_call: TRBV6-6
cdr3_aa: CASTPGGAGGGTQYF
cdr3_nt: TGTGCCAGCACCCCGGGGGGAGCGGGGGGTGGGACCCAGTACTTC

j_call: TRBJ2-7
clone_size: .
d_call: TRBD1
v_call: TRBV6-5
cdr3_aa: CASSSVGTGGYYEQYF
cdr3_nt: TGTGCCAGCAGTTCCGTAGGGACAGGGGGCTACTACGAGCAGTACTTC

j_call: TRBJ1-5
clone_size: .
d_call: .
v_call: TRBV5-1
cdr3_aa: CASSTGTASNQPQHF
cdr3_nt: TGCGCCAGCAGCACGGGAACAGCAAGCAATCAGCCCCAGCATTTT

j_call: TRBJ1-6
clone_size: many
d_call: TRBD1
v_call: TRBV5-5
cdr3_aa: CASSGTAGSYNSPLHF
cdr3_nt: TGTGCCAGCAGCGGGACAGCGGGCTCCTATAATTCACCCCTCCACTTT

j_call: TRBJ1-6
clone_size: .
d_call: .
v_call: TRBV5-1
cdr3_aa: CASSFGETGSSPLHF
cdr3_nt: TGCGCCAGCAGTTTTGGGGAAACAGGGTCTTCACCCCTCCACTTT

j_call: TRBJ2-1
clone_size: .
d_call: TRBD2
v_call: TRBV7-9
cdr3_aa: CASSLRTSGYNEQFF
cdr3_nt: TGTGCCAGCAGCTTAAGGACTAGCGGTTACAATGAGCAGTTCTTC

j_call: TRBJ2-3
clone_size: .
d_call: TRBD2
v_call: TRBV27
cdr3_aa: CASKRGGLPDTQYF
cdr3_nt: TGTGCCAGCAAGCGGGGGGGCCTTCCAGATACGCAGTATTTT

j_call: TRBJ2-5
clone_size: .
d_call: TRBD1
v_call: TRBV25-1
cdr3_aa: CASSGGWETQYF
cdr3_nt: TGTGCCAGCTCAGGGGGCTGGGAGACCCAGTACTTC

j_call: TRBJ1-1
clone_size: few
d_call: TRBD1
v_call: TRBV5-4
cdr3_aa: CASSLVGGEASFF
cdr3_nt: TGTGCCAGCAGCTTGGTAGGGGGCGAGGCGTCTTTCTTT

j_call: TRBJ1-4
clone_size: .
d_call: .
v_call: TRBV5-5
cdr3_aa: CASGRGQDEKLFF
cdr3_nt: TGTGCCAGCGGCAGGGGTCAGGATGAAAAACTGTTTTTT

j_call: TRBJ2-7
clone_size: few
d_call: .
v_call: TRBV2
cdr3_aa: CASRVRYEQYF
cdr3_nt: TGTGCCAGCAGGGTACGGTACGAGCAGTACTTC

j_call: TRBJ1-1
clone_size: .
d_call: .
v_call: TRBV6-5
cdr3_aa: CASSYFARGSEAFF
cdr3_nt: TGTGCCAGCAGTTACTTCGCCAGGGGATCTGAAGCTTTCTTT

j_call: TRBJ1-3
clone_size: .
d_call: .
v_call: TRBV2
cdr3_aa: CASSEGARDTIYF
cdr3_nt: TGTGCCAGCAGTGAGGGGGCCCGGGACACCATATATTTT

j_call: TRBJ1-5
clone_size: once
d_call: .
v_call: TRBV28
cdr3_aa: CASSSDQPQHF
cdr3_nt: TGTGCCAGCAGCTCAGATCAGCCCCAGCATTTT